This TCR beta chain was sequenced during a study of cytomegalovirus exposure and HLA in healthy donors. Study context: An early data release held approximately 80 million unique TCRs from HLA-typed donors. Study observations and caveats: A highly shared variant cluster was judged a likely technical artifact. The study flagged roughly 150 TCR beta chains as cytomegalovirus-associated.

The PCR ran on 60 Vbeta and 13 Jbeta primers. Clones were read by immunoSEQ multiplex PCR, and TCRdb kept only the in-frame ones, dropping some. This sample has around 150,000 clones, with about 78% found just once. Germline-derived CDR1 and CDR2 are MDHEN and SYDVKM. The CDR3 totals 14 residues. J lost 14 bases, V lost 2 bases, and 7 bases had no gene match. Concerning this clone: Its cognate antigen is unknown.

The V and J genes are TRBV28 and TRBJ1-6, with 9 bases lining up with TRBD1. Sequenced: PBMCs. This clonotype originated in a man in his forties or fifties in good health and CMV-seropositive. CDR3 in DNA: TGTGCCAGCAGTTTAACAGGGGGCGCTTGGACCCTCCACTTT. Its protein is CASSLTGGAWTLHF.